The 28 T cell receptor beta chains reported below all come from one sample, sequenced in a study of blood T cell repertoires in COVID-19. Data came from immunoSEQ multiplex PCR; TCRdb stores just in-frame clones and leaves some out. The data show more than 80,000 clones, around 86% seen once. Sequencing used peripheral blood. These receptor sequences come from a man aged 50 to 59 with active COVID-19.

This clone appeared a few times. The V and J genes are TRBV6-2 or TRBV6-3 and TRBJ2-7; D not resolved. Germline V CDR1 and CDR2: MNHEY, SVGEGT. V was pared by 0 bases and J by 2 bases, with 11 bases between. The CDR3 totals 15 residues. CDR3 region: CASSYSSSSPYEQYF. DNA of the CDR3: TGTGCCAGCAGTTACTCGAGTTCCTCCCCCTACGAGCAGTACTTC.

The CDR3 DNA reads TGTGCCAGCAGGGGACAGGGAACTGAAAAACTGTTTTTT. Amino acid sequence: CASRGQGTEKLFF. V is TRBV9 and J is TRBJ1-4, with TRBD1 matching 9 bases. CDR3 length: 13 amino acids. CDR1 and CDR2 from the germline V gene are SGDLS and YYNGEE. With V trimmed by 5 bases and J by 7 bases, 3 bases remained unmatched.

This clone was counted only a few times. The J gene is TRBJ2-2, the V gene TRBV6-2 or TRBV6-3; 15 bases match TRBD2. Germline trimming cut 4 bases from V and 4 bases from J; bases unmatched to any gene: 10. Per the germline V gene, CDR1 is MNHEY and CDR2 is SVGEGT. The CDR3 has 19 residues. The CDR3 region has the DNA TGTGCCAGCAGTTCCCTCGGACTAGCGGGAGGGCGGGGCACCGGGGAGCTGTTTTTT. Translating gives CASSSLGLAGGRGTGELFF.

The chain joins TRBV30 to TRBJ1-1, with 8 bases fitting TRBD1. This CDR3 comprises 13 residues. Germline CDR1 and CDR2: GTSNPN and SVGIG (reference sequence). V was clipped by 5 bases and J by 10 bases; unmatched bases: 12. CDR3 sequence: CAWGTGRQFAAFF. The CDR3 coding sequence is TGTGCCTGGGGGACAGGACGCCAGTTTGCAGCTTTCTTT.

The chain couples TRBV10-3 to TRBJ2-7; 14 nucleotides agree with TRBD2. Germline-derived CDR1 and CDR2 are ENHRY and SYGVKD. This CDR3 has 15 amino acids. V lost 3 bases to trimming and J lost 7 bases; unmatched junction nucleotides: 5. The CDR3 DNA reads as TGTGCCATCAGTGAAGGGACTAGCGGGAGTTTGGAGCAGTACTTC. Its translation is CAISEGTSGSLEQYF.

V is TRBV6-2 or TRBV6-3 and J is TRBJ2-7; weak D call: TRBD1 (5 bases). The CDR3 consists of 15 residues. Trimming stripped 4 bases from V and 4 bases from J, with 17 bases between. Germline CDR1 is MNHEY and CDR2 is SVGEGT. CDR3 protein: CASSSRSGMAYEQYF. CDR3 in DNA: TGTGCCAGCAGTTCAAGGTCAGGGATGGCTTACGAGCAGTACTTC.

V and J are TRBV7-2 and TRBJ2-5; 8 nucleotides match TRBD1. V lost 0 bases and J lost 1; bases outside the gene matches: 1. The CDR3 is 15 residues long. The germline CDR1 and CDR2 sequences are SGHTA and FQGNSA. CDR3 protein: CASSLAGTGQETQYF. CDR3 sequence (DNA): TGTGCCAGCAGCTTAGCGGGGACAGGCCAAGAGACCCAGTACTTC.

The chain has TRBV19 and TRBJ1-5, with 9 bases aligning to TRBD1. Germline values: CDR1 LNHDA, CDR2 SQIVND (reference sequence). CDR3 length: 14 amino acids. J gave up 7 bases and V 0 bases, and 1 base lay outside the gene matches. The CDR3 reads CASSIETGGQPQHF. The CDR3 bases are TGTGCCAGTAGTATAGAAACAGGGGGCCAGCCCCAGCATTTT.

The rearrangement links TRBV5-1 to TRBJ1-1; 10 bases fit TRBD1. From germline, CDR1 is SGHRS and CDR2 YFSETQ. With V trimmed by 4 bases and J by 4 bases, 10 bases remained unmatched. The CDR3 is made up of 16 amino acids. The CDR3 here is CASSLLGQGGGTEAFF. The CDR3 nucleotides are TGCGCCAGCAGCCTCTTAGGACAGGGGGGTGGCACTGAAGCTTTCTTT.

This clone was found a few times. The chain combines TRBV6-2 or TRBV6-3 with TRBJ2-6, with D perhaps TRBD2 (7 bases). The CDR3 has 18 residues. Trimming took off 0 bases at V and 1 base at J, with 13 bases between the two ends. Germline V CDR1 and CDR2: MNHEY, SVGEGT. CDR3 in amino acids: CASSYSIQGGSGANVLTF. The CDR3 coding sequence is TGTGCCAGCAGTTACTCGATACAGGGAGGGTCTGGGGCCAACGTCCTGACTTTC.

The count of this clone is one. The chain carries TRBV2 and TRBJ2-1; 10 bases agree with TRBD2. V shed 6 bases, J shed 16 bases, and the junction held 9 bases outside the gene matches. This CDR3 comprises 12 residues. Germline values: CDR1 SNHLY, CDR2 FYNNEI. The chain's CDR3 is CASRGTSDSGFF. The CDR3, as DNA: TGTGCCAGCAGAGGGACTAGCGACTCCGGATTCTTC. Drawing the rest from reference TRBV2 and TRBJ2-1, the complete variable domain is EPEVTQTPSHQVTQMGQEVILRCVPISNHLYFYWYRQILGQKVEFLVSFYNNEISEKSEIFDDQFSVERPDGSNFTLKIRSTKLEDSAMYFCASRGTSDSGFFGPGTRLTVL.

The rearrangement uses TRBV28 and TRBJ1-5; D is perhaps TRBD1 (6 bases). Germline CDR1 MDHEN, CDR2 SYDVKM. The length of the CDR3 is 14 residues. The V end was cut by 4 bases, the J end by 3 bases, with 10 bases between. The CDR3 nucleotides are TGTGCCAGCAGTTATACAGGGTACAATCAGCCCCAGCATTTT. Amino acid sequence: CASSYTGYNQPQHF.

The chain carries TRBV2 and TRBJ1-6; possibly TRBD1 for D (5 bases). Germline loops: CDR1 SNHLY, CDR2 FYNNEI. There are 14 residues in the CDR3. The V end was cut by 2 bases, the J end by 8 bases, with 10 bases between. The CDR3 DNA reads TGTGCCAGCAGTGAACAGGGAGGCGATTCACCCCTCCACTTT. This translates into CASSEQGGDSPLHF.

About this clone: A read error may account for a junction end that differs from germline. The CDR3 here is CASSLEVARNAEAFF. The CDR3 DNA follows: TGTGCCAGCAGCTTGGAAGTGGCGCGGAACGCTGAAGCTTTCTTT. The V and J genes are TRBV5-4 and TRBJ1-1; no firm D call. Looked up from germline, CDR1 is SGHNT and CDR2 is YYREEE (reference sequence). There are 15 residues in the CDR3. Full variable domain (remainder filled in from reference TRBV5-4 and TRBJ1-1): ETGVTQSPTHLIKTRGQQVTLRCSSQSGHNTVSWYQQALGQGPQFIFQYYREEENGRGNFPPRFSGLQFPNYSSELNVNALELDDSALYLCASSLEVARNAEAFFGQGTRLTVV.

The chain employs TRBV7-9 and TRBJ2-1; D gene uncertain. The CDR3 covers 13 residues. Between the trimmed V and J ends, which lost 3 bases and 8 bases, there was a span of 11 bases. Germline CDR1 and CDR2: SEHNR and FQNEAQ (reference sequence). CDR3 loop: CASSLALSHEQFF. The CDR3 DNA is TGTGCCAGCAGCTTGGCTCTCTCCCATGAGCAGTTCTTC.

The chain is built from TRBV28 and TRBJ1-1; D is possibly TRBD1 (5 bases). V lost 0 bases, J lost 3 bases, and 14 bases lay in between. Per the germline V gene, CDR1 is MDHEN and CDR2 is SYDVKM. The CDR3 length is 16 residues. CDR3 coding DNA: TGTGCCAGCAGTTTATGGGGGGGAGGAACGGACACTGAAGCTTTCTTT. Encoded protein: CASSLWGGGTDTEAFF.

The chain is built from TRBV9 and TRBJ1-3; D unclear. Germline CDR1 and CDR2: SGDLS and YYNGEE. The CDR3 loop spans 13 amino acids. The V end lost 6 bases, the J end lost 4 bases, and 11 bases lay between the germline ends. The CDR3 nucleotides read TGTGCCAGCACCGAGGGTGTCGGAAACACCATATATTTT. Encoded protein: CASTEGVGNTIYF.

This clone was detected once. CDR3 sequence: CASSLAGTSGSYEQYF. The CDR3, as DNA: TGTGCCAGCAGCTTAGCCGGGACTAGCGGGTCTTACGAGCAGTACTTC. The gene calls are TRBV7-2 and TRBJ2-7; 12 nucleotides agree with TRBD2. This CDR3 is built from 16 residues. Looked up from germline, CDR1 is SGHTA and CDR2 is FQGNSA. V lost 0 bases and J lost 4; bases outside the gene matches: 4.

The chain recombines TRBV9 with TRBJ2-5, with TRBD1 matching over 10 bases. CDR3 length: 17 amino acids. Germline loops: CDR1 SGDLS, CDR2 YYNGEE. The V segment lost 3 bases and the J segment 4 bases; nucleotides outside the gene matches: 12. CDR3 sequence (DNA): TGTGCCAGCAGCGCCGGATATATGGGGACAGGGGTAGAGACCCAGTACTTC. It is translated as CASSAGYMGTGVETQYF.

The V and J genes are TRBV19 and TRBJ1-5; D ambiguous. CDR3 size: 12 residues. Germline V gives CDR1 LNHDA, CDR2 SQIVND (reference sequence). Trimming shortened V by 6 bases and J by 6 bases, and 9 bases separated the two germline ends. The CDR3 protein is CASREGSQPQHF. CDR3 bases: TGTGCCAGTAGGGAGGGATCTCAGCCCCAGCATTTT.

The chain combines TRBV9 with TRBJ2-3; 14 nucleotides line up with TRBD2. V trimming: 3 bases; J trimming: 2 bases; junction bases outside the gene matches: 8. The CDR3 is 18 residues long. CDR1 is SGDLS and CDR2 is YYNGEE in the germline V gene. The DNA of the CDR3 is TGTGCCAGCAGCGGAGGAGGGGGACTAGCGGGAGTCACAGATACGCAGTATTTT. Protein: CASSGGGGLAGVTDTQYF. The complete variable domain, with remaining parts taken from reference TRBV9 and TRBJ2-3, reads DSGVTQTPKHLITATGQRVTLRCSPRSGDLSVYWYQQSLDQGLQFLIQYYNGEERAKGNILERFSAQQFPDLHSELNLSSLELGDSALYFCASSGGGGLAGVTDTQYFGPGTRLTVL.

The J gene is TRBJ1-2, the V gene TRBV11-3; the D gene is possibly TRBD1 (6 bases). CDR1 and CDR2 from the germline V gene are SGHNT and YENEEA. V lost 5 bases and J 8 bases, leaving 9 bases between the germline ends. The CDR3 loop spans 11 amino acids. The CDR3 nucleotides are TGTGCCAGCAGCACCGGACAGGGCTACACCTTC. Translated, it gives CASSTGQGYTF.

This chain joins TRBV4-3 and TRBJ2-5; 7 bases map to TRBD2. Germline lookup yields CDR1 LGHNA and CDR2 YSLEER. The CDR3 extends over 15 amino acids. Losses at the gene ends were 0 bases for V and 3 bases for J; bases not matched to a gene: 4. As DNA, the CDR3 is TGCGCCAGCAGCCAAGACAGGGCGGGAGAAGAGACCCAGTACTTC. It encodes CASSQDRAGEETQYF.

The V call is TRBV12-3 or TRBV12-4, the J call TRBJ2-5, with D possibly matching TRBD2 (5 bases). V lost 6 bases and J lost 1, with 9 bases in between. CDR3 length: 13 residues. CDR3 sequence: CASRRTAQETQYF. The CDR3 bases are TGTGCCAGCAGGAGGACTGCCCAAGAGACCCAGTACTTC.

V usage is TRBV10-3 and J usage is TRBJ1-2; 8 bases align to TRBD1. With 11 bases clipped from V and 4 bases from J, the junction kept 3 bases outside the gene matches. The CDR3 sequence is 11 residues long. Germline CDR1 ENHRY, CDR2 SYGVKD. CDR3 in amino acids: CASGTGYGYTF. For the CDR3, the DNA is TGTGCCTCCGGGACAGGCTATGGCTACACCTTC.

The gene calls are TRBV27 and TRBJ1-2; a possible D gene is TRBD1 (5 bases). Germline V CDR1 and CDR2: MNHEY, SMNVEV (reference sequence). V was trimmed by 4 bases and J by 7 bases, leaving 19 bases between them. The CDR3 is made up of 15 amino acids. CDR3 amino acids: CASSSTKTVLSGYTF. CDR3 DNA sequence: TGTGCCAGCAGTTCCACCAAGACAGTTCTCAGTGGCTACACCTTC.

The J gene is TRBJ2-6, the V gene TRBV21-1; the tabulated D call, TRBD1, remains unverified against the DNA. TRBV21-1 is tagged as a pseudogene. The CDR3 is 21 amino acids. This CDR3 is CASSNSGTGNRSVSGANVLTF. CDR3 DNA sequence: TGTGCCAGCAGCAACTCCGGGACAGGGAATAGGTCTGTCTCTGGGGCCAACGTCCTGACTTTC.

The gene calls are TRBV14 and TRBJ1-2; 10 bases are a match to TRBD1. Germline loops: CDR1 SGHDN, CDR2 FVKESK. V lost 2 bases and J lost 4; bases outside the gene matches: 4. This CDR3 is built from 15 residues. The DNA of the CDR3 is TGTGCCAGCAGCCAAACGGGACAGGGGTTCTATGGCTACACCTTC. It yields the protein CASSQTGQGFYGYTF. The entire variable domain, with the rest obtained from reference TRBV14 and TRBJ1-2, is as follows: EAGVTQFPSHSVIEKGQTVTLRCDPISGHDNLYWYRRVMGKEIKFLLHFVKESKQDESGMPNNRFLAERTGGTYSTLKVQPAELEDSGVYFCASSQTGQGFYGYTFGSGTRLTVV.